This T cell receptor beta chain is drawn from a study of shared clonotypes between healthy human individuals (dated by TCRdb to the early 2020s). Notes on the research overall: The cohort comprised two women and three men aged 18 to 49 years. For each donor, CD4 naive and CD4 memory were each run on three plates, CD8 naive on two plates, and CD8 memory on one plate. To estimate repertoire size and how much clonotypes are shared between individuals, the study performed deep sequencing of blood TCR repertoires from roughly five healthy adults. Libraries were prepared and TCR repertoires were sequenced by different laboratories using diverse techniques, in order to increase sequencing depth and limit assay-specific biases. Leukapheresis yielded between about 0.94 and 10 billion PBMCs per donor. The full study reports these points: Larger estimated clonotype richness was generally found for naive subsets than for memory subsets. Higher generation probabilities were observed for clonotypes shared by all four sorted-subset donors than for non-shared clonotypes. Because the study included a small number of donors, the genetic and exposure-history diversity represented was limited. Pairwise subsampling led to the expectation that sequencing depth would affect the degree of clonotype sharing among donors. Around 5% of naive CD4, more than 3% of naive CD8, roughly 2.4% of memory CD4, and about 0.4% of memory CD8 clonotypes were shared across four donors. Incomplete sequencing was indicated by rarefaction of sorted-subset datasets, despite the large sequencing depth. Sampling was restricted to blood, and TCR repertoires in tissue are likely to differ from TCR repertoires in blood.

Note on this clone: No antigen is known for it. No quality values exist for individual bases; no much larger clone is one base distant.

The donors were healthy, HIV-negative adults who had no recently reported acute infections or vaccinations. All donors were Caucasian adults living in Nashville, Tennessee, USA. CD4+ T cells were enriched by magnetic negative selection, after which naive cells were positively selected on CD45RA and the negative fraction was taken as the memory subset. After blood collection by leukapheresis, PBMCs were isolated using Ficoll-Histopaque density gradient centrifugation and then cryopreserved in the vapor phase of liquid nitrogen. Analytical flow cytometry was used to check the purity and quantity of each magnetically sorted T cell population. Genomic DNA was isolated from every sorted fraction and measured by UV absorbance on a Nanodrop 2000c. For CDR1 and CDR2, the germline V gene (reference sequence) lists SGHNT and YYREEE. V loses 3 bases of germline sequence and J loses 4 bases, and the interval between the two ends is 10 bases. From the cysteine through the phenylalanine, the CDR3 covers 13 amino acids. Here the CDR3 DNA is all that survives: 39 bases in frame from base 1.

TCR CDR3 regions were amplified from genomic DNA by multiplex PCR using the deep immunoSEQ assay. Extracted genomic DNA from each cell subset was spread evenly across all wells of several immunoSEQ 96-well plates, with each plate serving as a replicate. For sorted subsets, each replicate PCR was loaded with approximately 0.2 ug genomic DNA, equivalent to some 31,000 T cell genomes. The purified libraries were quantified using a Qubit 3.0 fluorometer, sized with a Bioanalyzer 2100, and then quantified again using the KAPA Library Quantification kit. Each immunoSEQ 96-well plate was sequenced on its own single-read 150-cycle Illumina NextSeq 550 flow cell. The paper's data handling went like this. Because the immunoSEQ output included only junctional sequences and no quality scores, the filtering could not be the same as the filtering used for full-length reads. To assign V/J genes and CDR3, sequences were annotated against IMGT germline references using PyIR, a Python wrapper for IgBLAST v1.9. Reads with weak V/J assignments (E-value above 1e-6), missing CDR3, stop codons, out-of-frame junctions, or ambiguous translated residues were removed. V3J clonotypes were defined as sequences sharing an identical inferred V gene, J gene, and CDR3 amino acid sequence. The percentage overlap between two repertoires was calculated by dividing the number of shared unique clonotypes by the size of the smaller repertoire. Three approaches were used to assess repertoire richness: RTK rarefaction, the Chao1 estimator, and Recon v2.1 estimates of unobserved clonotypes. For all TCRbeta clonotypes obtained by the gDNA method from a few donors, generation probabilities were computed with OLGA. The table was pulled from immuneACCESS by TCRdb, which kept in-frame rearrangements only. Such tables lose some clones; where checked, under half of the loss comes from unresolved V genes, and the rest has no known cause. V and J calls and clone size come straight from that table; D and trimming were deduced from the DNA. Here the sample has some 1,600,000 clones; under 99% occur a single time. The ten largest clones capture less than 0.55% of the sample.

Input material: naive CD4+ T cells sorted from blood. The sample's cell subset or site label is to be understood as: CD45RA+ positively selected. This sequence was found in a man aged 25-40 years in good health. The sequence is built from TRBV5-4 and TRBJ2-5, with a tentative D gene TRBD2 over 5 matching bases. The CDR3 reads CASSSGFGETQYF. The bases read TGTGCCAGCAGCTCGGGGTTTGGAGAGACCCAGTACTTC.